The 29 T cell receptor beta chains listed next were all sequenced from one sample in a study of T-cell reconstitution after alpha-beta-depleted transplantation in children (TCRdb year 2016). The protocol used for the library was PCR. TCRdb shows the sequencer as Illumina HiSeq 2500. To normalize quantification of the TCRbeta repertoire, the TCR libraries were built with molecular barcoding that relied on unique molecular identifiers. TCRdb handled the public reads itself, with Q25 trimming in fastp and clone calling in MiXCR, and kept productive beta chains. CDR3 protein duplicates are merged, each entry listing the most common genes and DNA. The sample includes about 640,000 distinct CDR3 sequences, with around 17% observed a single time. The ten largest clones take up 1.1% of the sample. Sample: PBMCs from the stem cell graft donor, taken from the stem cell graft. All receptors come from a human donor who donated a stem cell graft to a child with acute myeloid leukemia.

This clonotype was observed a handful of times. The chain has TRBV6-6 and TRBJ1-5, with D possibly TRBD1 on 6 matching bases. CDR3 length: 12 residues. CDR1 is MNHNY, CDR2 SVGAGI, per germline (reference sequence). Trimming left V 2 bases short and J 14 bases short, with 13 bases between. The CDR3 spells CASSYNRELKHF. In DNA form, the CDR3 reads TGTGCCAGCAGTTACAACAGGGAGCTAAAGCATTTT.

In its sample, this clonotype was seen many times. V usage is TRBV5-1 and J usage is TRBJ1-1; D gene uncertain. Per the germline V gene, CDR1 is SGHRS and CDR2 is YFSETQ. The CDR3 totals 11 residues. Trimming cost V 3 bases and J 7 bases, with 7 bases left between them. The CDR3 coding sequence is TGCGCCAGCAGCTCCAGCCGTGAAGCTTTCTTT. This translates into CASSSSREAFF.

The chain links TRBV6-1 to TRBJ2-3; 12 bases match TRBD2. CDR1 is MNHNS and CDR2 is SASEGT in the germline V gene. This CDR3 spans 16 amino acids. The V and J ends lost 4 bases and 3 bases, in that order; junction bases with no gene match: 5. This CDR3 reads CASSGASGGATDTQYF. For the CDR3, the DNA is TGTGCCAGCAGTGGGGCTAGCGGGGGGGCAACAGATACGCAGTATTTT.

This clonotype was found many times. CDR3 coding DNA: TGTGCCAGTTATTTCGACAGAAACACCATATATTTT. Translated, it gives CASYFDRNTIYF. The chain couples TRBV12-3 or TRBV12-4 to TRBJ1-3; no clear D gene. The CDR3 is 12 amino acids. Trimming left V 9 bases short and J 5 bases short, with 11 bases between.

The table lists this clonotype with a few counts. J is TRBJ2-3 and V is TRBV5-1; D gene unclear. The germline V gene encodes CDR1 SGHRS and CDR2 YFSETQ. The V end was cut by 4 bases, the J end by 0 bases, with 15 bases between. The CDR3 contains 16 residues. This CDR3 is CASSVPSETSTDTQYF. In nucleotides, the CDR3 is TGCGCCAGCAGCGTACCCTCGGAGACTAGCACAGATACGCAGTATTTT.

This rearrangement joins TRBV5-1 to TRBJ1-1; D remains unclear. The CDR3 extends over 15 amino acids. V lost 0 bases and J 4 bases, leaving 13 bases between the germline ends. Germline assignment: CDR1 SGHRS and CDR2 YFSETQ. CDR3 sequence (DNA): TGCGCCAGCAGCTTGGAGCCGGGGATGCCCACTGAAGCTTTCTTT. Its protein is CASSLEPGMPTEAFF.

This clonotype has more than one count but fewer than ten. The rearrangement joins TRBV30 to TRBJ2-3; D remains unclear. V lost 0 bases, J lost 6 bases, and 7 bases lay in between. This CDR3 is built from 12 residues. In germline, CDR1 is GTSNPN, CDR2 SVGIG (reference sequence). CDR3 residues: CAWSVLGDTQYF. The CDR3 coding sequence is TGTGCCTGGAGTGTTTTAGGGGATACGCAGTATTTT.

This clonotype occurred many times. V usage is TRBV20-1 and J usage is TRBJ2-3, with 10 bases identical to TRBD1. There are 15 residues in the CDR3. Germline lookup yields CDR1 DFQATT and CDR2 SNEGSKA (reference sequence). J gave up 4 bases and V 3 bases, and 7 bases lay outside the gene matches. The CDR3 reads CSARGGTGAPDTQYF. DNA for the CDR3: TGCAGTGCTAGGGGTGGGACAGGGGCCCCAGATACGCAGTATTTT.

This clonotype was observed at least ten times. CDR3 DNA: TGCAGTGCTAGAGTGAACAGGGGGGGAAGCCTCTCCTACAATGAGCAGTTCTTC. As protein: CSARVNRGGSLSYNEQFF. The chain couples TRBV20-1 to TRBJ2-1; the D gene is possibly TRBD1 (8 bases). There are 18 residues in the CDR3. CDR1 is DFQATT, CDR2 SNEGSKA, per germline (reference sequence). Trimming shortened V by 1 base and J by 0 bases, and 19 bases separated the two germline ends.

This clonotype has just a few counts. The V and J genes are TRBV7-9 and TRBJ1-2, with D possibly being TRBD1 (5 bases). The V gene lost 4 bases and the J gene lost 5 bases, with 17 bases spanning the gap. The CDR3 is 15 amino acids. CDR1 is SEHNR and CDR2 is FQNEAQ in the germline V gene (reference sequence). The CDR3 sequence is CASSYHRSPRYGYTF. CDR3 nucleotide sequence: TGTGCCAGCAGCTACCACAGGAGTCCTCGTTATGGCTACACCTTC.

The chain couples TRBV24-1 to TRBJ2-4, with D possibly being TRBD2 (5 bases). The CDR3 consists of 13 residues. From germline, CDR1 is KGHDR and CDR2 SFDVKD. V dropped 4 bases and J dropped 6 bases, with 9 bases sitting between them. In DNA form, the CDR3 reads TGTGCCACCAGTGAGGGAGCTCGAAACATTCAGTACTTC. Its protein product is CATSEGARNIQYF.

In this sample, this clonotype turned up many times. This rearrangement joins TRBV20-1 to TRBJ2-7; TRBD2 agrees at 7 bases. Per the germline V gene, CDR1 is DFQATT and CDR2 is SNEGSKA (reference sequence). This CDR3 has 14 residues. V lost 4 bases and J lost 1; bases outside the gene matches: 7. CDR3 sequence: CSATPLADSYEQYV. Written as DNA, the CDR3 is TGCAGTGCTACCCCGCTAGCGGATTCCTACGAGCAGTACGTC.

This sequence joins TRBV2 and TRBJ2-5; the D gene is possibly TRBD1 (8 bases). Trimming pared 4 bases from V and 8 bases from J, leaving 17 bases between. CDR3 length: 14 residues. CDR1 is SNHLY and CDR2 is FYNNEI in the germline V gene. The CDR3 sequence: CASSVMGGTGTQYF. DNA of the CDR3: TGTGCCAGCAGTGTTATGGGGGGGACAGGAACCCAGTACTTC.

This rearrangement joins TRBV6-1 to TRBJ2-7; 7 nucleotides line up with TRBD1. Germline CDR1 and CDR2: MNHNS and SASEGT. Trimming took 4 bases from V and 0 from J; bases not matched to a gene: 12. The CDR3 is 17 residues long. The CDR3 loop is CASSVLLTGRGSYEQYV. The CDR3 DNA reads TGTGCCAGCAGTGTCCTCTTGACAGGGAGAGGCTCCTACGAGCAGTACGTC.

This clonotype was recorded many times. The chain joins TRBV12-3 or TRBV12-4 to TRBJ2-1, with no clear D. CDR3 size: 13 residues. Trimming took off 3 bases at V and 7 bases at J, with 10 bases between the two ends. The CDR3 sequence is CASSFRFRNEQFF. CDR3 DNA sequence: TGTGCCAGCAGTTTCAGGTTCCGGAATGAGCAGTTCTTC.

This clonotype has a count of ten or more. The chain uses TRBV20-1 and TRBJ1-4; TRBD1 matches at 8 bases. V gave up 3 bases and J gave up 10 bases; unmatched junction bases: 10. Looked up from germline, CDR1 is DFQATT and CDR2 is SNEGSKA (reference sequence). This CDR3 has 14 residues. The CDR3 here is CSASDRTGRGKLFF. CDR3 bases: TGCAGTGCTAGTGACAGGACAGGGAGGGGAAAACTGTTTTTT.

This clonotype has a count of ten or more. The chain links TRBV13 to TRBJ1-2, with D hard to call. This CDR3 spans 12 amino acids. V lost 10 bases to trimming and J lost 1 base, with 10 bases between them. Germline assignment: CDR1 PRHDT and CDR2 FYEKMQ (reference sequence). The CDR3 loop reads CATRLINYGYTF. The DNA of the CDR3 is TGTGCCACCCGACTGATTAACTATGGCTACACCTTC.

This clonotype has a handful of counts. This sequence joins TRBV7-6 and TRBJ2-7; perhaps TRBD2 as D (7 bases). The V gene's germline CDR1 is SGHVS and CDR2 FNYEAQ. The CDR3 has 14 amino acids. V lost 2 bases to trimming and J lost 7 bases, with 15 bases between them. CDR3: CASSLSGGAGEQYF. The CDR3 nucleotides read TGTGCCAGCAGCTTATCGGGGGGCGCGGGAGAGCAGTACTTC.

This clonotype has just a few counts. The V and J genes are TRBV12-3 or TRBV12-4 and TRBJ1-4; D possibly corresponds to TRBD1 (5 bases). Deletions cut 5 bases from V and 5 bases from J, with 12 bases between. There are 14 residues in the CDR3. The CDR3 here is CASSPGAPNEKLFF. The CDR3 nucleotides read TGTGCCAGCAGTCCCGGGGCTCCCAATGAAAAACTGTTTTTT.

For this clonotype: A much larger clone lies one base from this, so it may be a read error. J is TRBJ1-1 and V is TRBV20-1; D not resolved. V lost 8 bases to trimming and J lost 4 bases, with 11 bases between them. CDR3 length: 11 amino acids. CDR1 DFQATT and CDR2 SNEGSKA come from the germline V gene (reference sequence). The CDR3 spells CSLLVSTEAFF. CDR3 sequence (DNA): TGCAGTCTGTTAGTGAGCACTGAAGCTTTCTTT.

This clonotype was counted at least ten times. The chain uses TRBV7-2 and TRBJ2-3; D call uncertain. This CDR3 spans 14 amino acids. The germline V gene has CDR1 SGHTA and CDR2 FQGNSA. V shed 0 bases and J shed 1 base, with 5 bases lying between them. The CDR3 loop is CASSLAGRTDTQYF. The DNA for the CDR3 is TGTGCCAGCAGCTTAGCAGGTCGCACAGATACGCAGTATTTT.

There are a few counts of this clonotype. V and J are TRBV11-2 and TRBJ2-3; 9 nucleotides align to TRBD1. V trimming: 5 bases; J trimming: 2 bases; junction bases outside the gene matches: 5. From germline, CDR1 is SGHAT and CDR2 FQNNGV. The CDR3 loop spans 15 amino acids. CDR3 in amino acids: CASSVNRGPTDTQYF. In DNA, the CDR3 is TGTGCCAGCAGCGTCAACAGGGGGCCCACAGATACGCAGTATTTT.

This clonotype was picked up many times. The chain uses TRBV20-1 and TRBJ1-3; D ambiguous. The germline V and J ends were trimmed by 1 base and 2 bases, with 12 bases remaining between them. Germline values: CDR1 DFQATT, CDR2 SNEGSKA (reference sequence). There are 15 residues in the CDR3. The CDR3 here is CSARVRESPGNTIYF. The CDR3 nucleotides are TGCAGTGCTAGAGTGCGGGAGAGCCCTGGAAACACCATATATTTT.

This rearrangement joins TRBV5-1 to TRBJ2-7; D tentatively reads TRBD1 or TRBD2 (6 bases each). The CDR3 has 14 residues. V was cut by 4 bases and J by 0 bases, with 11 bases left in between. The V gene's germline CDR1 is SGHRS and CDR2 YFSETQ. The CDR3 DNA reads as TGCGCCAGCAGCGGGGGGACACTCTCCTACGAGCAGTACTTC. Translated, it gives CASSGGTLSYEQYF. The full variable domain, in which reference TRBV5-1 and TRBJ2-7 provide the parts outside the CDR3, is KAGVTQTPRYLIKTRGQQVTLSCSPISGHRSVSWYQQTPGQGLQFLFEYFSETQRNKGNFPGRFSGRQFSNSRSEMNVSTLELGDSALYLCASSGGTLSYEQYFGPGTRLTVT.

This clonotype appeared many times. This chain joins TRBV29-1 and TRBJ1-3; no clear D. This CDR3 is 11 amino acids long. CDR1 and CDR2 from the germline V gene are SQVTM and ANQGSEA. Trimming took 3 bases from V and 4 from J, leaving 4 bases between them. The CDR3 nucleotides read TGCAGCGTTGACGGGGGAAACACCATATATTTT. It encodes CSVDGGNTIYF.

This clonotype has a handful of counts. The chain links TRBV29-1 to TRBJ1-4; no reliable D call. Germline assignment: CDR1 SQVTM and CDR2 ANQGSEA. This CDR3 region has 12 residues. V lost 5 bases and J 8 bases, leaving 12 bases between the germline ends. CDR3 bases: TGCAGCGTTTTGGCCTCGGGAGAAAAACTGTTTTTT. It encodes CSVLASGEKLFF.

This clonotype has only a few counts. The chain recombines TRBV12-3 or TRBV12-4 with TRBJ2-1, with 9 bases aligning to TRBD2. Trimming removed 6 bases from V and 8 bases from J; junction bases left unmatched: 11. The CDR3 is made up of 15 amino acids. The CDR3 loop reads CASRPRGGLLYEQFF. The CDR3 coding sequence is TGTGCCAGCAGACCGCGGGGGGGCCTCTTGTATGAGCAGTTCTTC.

This clonotype was found a few times. This chain joins TRBV4-3 and TRBJ1-2; D remains ambiguous. This CDR3 has 15 amino acids. Germline V lookup: CDR1 LGHNA, CDR2 YSLEER. V gave up 0 bases and J gave up 2 bases, with 10 bases separating them. CDR3 amino acids: CASSQDSGVNYGYTF. The CDR3 bases are TGCGCCAGCAGCCAAGATAGTGGGGTAAACTATGGCTACACCTTC.

The chain employs TRBV15 and TRBJ1-2; unclear D gene. There are 13 residues in the CDR3. Deletions cut 5 bases from V and 4 bases from J, with 11 bases between. Germline V gene lookup returns CDR1 LNHNV and CDR2 YYDKDF (reference sequence). CDR3 nucleotides: TGTGCCACCAGCCCTGAGGCCATCTATGGCTACACCTTC. Translated, it gives CATSPEAIYGYTF.